Listed below are T cell receptor beta chains from one sample, sequenced in a study of T cell clones after liver transplantation. Produced via immunoSEQ multiplex PCR; TCRdb's table is partial and in-frame only. The sample consists of tens of thousands of clones, roughly 71% of them appearing once. The sample was CD4+ T cells from blood, taken at the 22-month timepoint. The origin of the receptors is a human patient who received a liver transplant. Some of the T cells may derive from the graft donor. Each CDR3 is given with its conserved first and last residue. Each record gives: CDR3 protein, V gene, J gene.

cdr3_aa: CASSRTQGIDEKLFF
v_call: TRBV7-9
j_call: TRBJ1-4

cdr3_aa: CASSVEWGTGELFF
v_call: TRBV9
j_call: TRBJ2-2

cdr3_aa: CASSFYADYRSSYNEQFF
v_call: TRBV7-2
j_call: TRBJ2-1

cdr3_aa: CAWSPQGATYNSPLHF
v_call: TRBV30
j_call: TRBJ1-6

cdr3_aa: CASSIPRGSGGASEQFF
v_call: TRBV19
j_call: TRBJ2-1

cdr3_aa: CASSATGSDEQYF
v_call: TRBV19
j_call: TRBJ2-7

cdr3_aa: CASSLGQGTDTQYF
v_call: TRBV7-2
j_call: TRBJ2-3

cdr3_aa: CASSSLGTSDTQYF
v_call: TRBV19
j_call: TRBJ2-3

cdr3_aa: CASSRREGGKTEAFF
v_call: TRBV6-1
j_call: TRBJ1-1

cdr3_aa: CASSLAPGASTDTQYF
v_call: TRBV4-1
j_call: TRBJ2-3

cdr3_aa: CSVERLGETQYF
v_call: TRBV29-1
j_call: TRBJ2-5

cdr3_aa: CAGGRLPESPLHF
v_call: TRBV6-1
j_call: TRBJ1-6

cdr3_aa: CASSPTSSGGLHNEQFF
v_call: TRBV5-1
j_call: TRBJ2-1

cdr3_aa: CASSDRGLGNTIYF
v_call: TRBV5-1
j_call: TRBJ1-3

cdr3_aa: CATSPYRKGAFF
v_call: TRBV15
j_call: TRBJ1-1

cdr3_aa: CASSYSRDSNYGYTF
v_call: TRBV6-6
j_call: TRBJ1-2

cdr3_aa: CASSLDRVKQPQHF
v_call: TRBV7-8
j_call: TRBJ1-5

cdr3_aa: CASTRQTSGGVEQYF
v_call: TRBV27
j_call: TRBJ2-7

cdr3_aa: CASSPKSPTRTGELFF
v_call: TRBV11-2
j_call: TRBJ2-2

cdr3_aa: CASSRDREEDIQYF
v_call: TRBV6-5
j_call: TRBJ2-4

cdr3_aa: CASIEGRNEQYF
v_call: TRBV2
j_call: TRBJ2-7

cdr3_aa: CASSFGEADTQYF
v_call: TRBV5-4
j_call: TRBJ2-3

cdr3_aa: CASSLRGSMLNQPQHF
v_call: TRBV28
j_call: TRBJ1-5

cdr3_aa: CASSLGSGYTF
v_call: TRBV25-1
j_call: TRBJ1-2

cdr3_aa: CASSTTGFNYGYTF
v_call: TRBV19
j_call: TRBJ1-2

cdr3_aa: CASSLDSGGSPQKNEQFF
v_call: TRBV5-5
j_call: TRBJ2-1

cdr3_aa: CASSEEAGGREQFF
v_call: TRBV6-1
j_call: TRBJ2-1

cdr3_aa: CASADGGTDTQYF
v_call: TRBV6-5
j_call: TRBJ2-3

cdr3_aa: CAAGRLIRNTIYF
v_call: TRBV10-3
j_call: TRBJ1-3

cdr3_aa: CSVASRGYGNEQFF
v_call: TRBV29-1
j_call: TRBJ2-1

cdr3_aa: CASSPIGRTRGTPYEQYF
v_call: TRBV11-2
j_call: TRBJ2-7

cdr3_aa: CASSLYQGITGELFF
v_call: TRBV27
j_call: TRBJ2-2

cdr3_aa: CASSPPTSHEQYF
v_call: TRBV18
j_call: TRBJ2-7

cdr3_aa: CSDFAGLGGYTF
v_call: TRBV29-1
j_call: TRBJ1-2

cdr3_aa: CASSVQVRGAILTGELFF
v_call: TRBV6-1
j_call: TRBJ2-2

cdr3_aa: CASSGPGRKGGNGELFF
v_call: TRBV2
j_call: TRBJ2-2

cdr3_aa: CASSFGQGAGETQYF
v_call: TRBV5-6
j_call: TRBJ2-5

cdr3_aa: CASSTTSGSYEQYF
v_call: TRBV6-5
j_call: TRBJ2-7

cdr3_aa: CASSDQNTEAFF
v_call: TRBV2
j_call: TRBJ1-1

cdr3_aa: CASSLARTPYEQYF
v_call: TRBV5-8
j_call: TRBJ2-7

cdr3_aa: CASSFRVYQPQHF
v_call: TRBV27
j_call: TRBJ1-5